The TCR beta chain described here comes from a study of identical twins (dated by TCRdb to the mid-2010s). Concerning the study at large: TCR alpha and beta repertoires from monozygotic twins, unrelated adults of various ages and cord blood were deep-sequenced to test whether fetal clonotypes persist. To rule out contamination, the twin experiments were replicated at different times with different library preparation protocols.

All donors were healthy Caucasians. Three unrelated non-twin adults were additionally sequenced: a male aged 18 to 29, a male aged 50 to 60 and a female aged 50 to 60. Miltenyi CD45RO+ enrichment and human naive T-cell isolation kits were used to isolate memory (CD45RO+) and naive T cells from PBMC. The method behind the library was 5' RACE. Sequencing instrument: Illumina HiSeq 2000. A universal primer binding site was added through template switching, and the final cDNA carried a unique molecular identifier so that TCR cDNA molecules could be counted accurately. Specific primers in the conserved constant-segment region were used to synthesize first-strand cDNA for TCR alpha and beta chains. To control for contamination, each cDNA library was double barcoded with a SMART-Mk sample barcode plus Illumina barcodes. TruSeq adapter sequences along with Illumina sample barcodes were introduced in two successive PCR steps. The TCR alpha and beta cDNA libraries were sequenced on the Illumina HiSeq platform using custom primers. In the authors' own workflow: MiGEC processed the raw reads to extract unique molecular identifiers, while MiXCR was used to determine the CDR3 positions. Recombination models were inferred per individual with the repgenHMM and IGoR tools using an EM algorithm. The tcR package in R was used for shared clonotype analysis, with sharing normalized by the product of cloneset sizes. To study raw recombination without the effects of thymic and clonal selection, out-of-frame nonproductive sequences were analyzed. TCRdb took the public reads, trimmed them with fastp at Q25, ran MiXCR for clone calling and kept in-frame beta chains. Rows with a matching CDR3 protein are joined into one entry that keeps the most common DNA and genes. The V and J calls follow TCRdb's processing rather than the paper's. The sample table holds 350,000 to 500,000 distinct CDR3 sequences, of which 18% were seen once. Together, the top ten hold about 12% of the sample.

As regards this clonotype: The target of this receptor is not known. No base quality values were provided; no much bigger clone lies one nucleotide off.

General conclusions and limits of the study: Out-of-frame TCR alpha sharing in monozygotic twins was systematically underestimated by recombination models, whereas sharing between unrelated individuals was in agreement with the recombination models. Invariant T cells such as MAIT and iNKT could partly confound zero-insertion analyses, although diverse VJ usage argued against such confounding for most clonotypes. Fewer insertions were carried by abundant cord blood beta clonotypes, a similar but weaker trend appeared in young adult naive repertoires, and no such trend appeared in memory repertoires. In beta out-of-frame sequences, excess twin sharing was weaker, because having fewer shared sequences lowered the signal-to-noise ratio. Because the same donors could not be followed over many years, conclusions were based on cross-sectional statistical analysis. Compared with coincidental sharing between unrelated individuals, an excess of low generation-probability sequences was observed among out-of-frame TCR alpha sequences shared between twins.

Counted from cysteine to phenylalanine, this CDR3 has 14 amino acids. CDR3 DNA only is kept here, 42 bases in frame from base 1. The material sequenced was naive T cells sorted from blood. This sample's cell subset or site label indicates: cells isolated with a human naive T-cell isolation kit. The TCR was taken from a man aged 50 or older in good health. The rearrangement joined TRBV21-1 to TRBJ2-1. TRBV21-1 is reported as a pseudogene. The CDR3: CASSRESSDNEQFF. In nucleotides, the sequence is TGTGCCAGCTCTCGTGAGAGCTCCGACAATGAGCAGTTCTTC.